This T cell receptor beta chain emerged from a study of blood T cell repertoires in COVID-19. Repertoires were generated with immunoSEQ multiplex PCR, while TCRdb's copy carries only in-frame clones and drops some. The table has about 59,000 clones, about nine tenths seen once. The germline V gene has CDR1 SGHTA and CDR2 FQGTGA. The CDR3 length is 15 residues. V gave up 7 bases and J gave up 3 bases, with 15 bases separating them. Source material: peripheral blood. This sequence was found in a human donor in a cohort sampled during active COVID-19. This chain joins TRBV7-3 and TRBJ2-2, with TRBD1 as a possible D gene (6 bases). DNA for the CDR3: TGTGCCAGCAAAATACAGGGTTTTGACACCGGGGAGCTGTTTTTT. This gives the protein CASKIQGFDTGELFF.